The subject of this entry is one TCR beta chain. Next came a second PCR, run for about 6 to 12 cycles, which used a sample-barcoded 5' primer along with a J-beta primer mix. Each cDNA molecule was tagged by a template-switch adaptor that had 12 random nucleotides. TCRdb recomputed calls from the 5' RACE reads with MiXCR, one row per CDR3 protein. The sample contains over 1,500,000 distinct CDR3 sequences, around 48% of which appear only once. This record belongs to a study of blood T cells in healthy people across ages. Sequencing was performed on blood. The receptor was isolated from a woman aged 40 to 55 in good health.

The CDR3 protein is CASSYTGTLGTGYTF. The CDR3 coding sequence is TGTGCCAGCAGTTACACTGGGACCCTTGGCACTGGCTACACCTTC. V gene TRBV6-2 or TRBV6-3 combines with J gene TRBJ1-2, with D possibly being TRBD1 (5 bases). The length of the CDR3 is 15 residues. The germline V gene has CDR1 MNHEY and CDR2 SVGEGT. Trimming cost V 2 bases and J 7 bases, with 17 bases left between them.